This TCR beta chain emerged from a study of B cell selection in AIRE deficiency. The table came from immunoSEQ multiplex PCR; TCRdb's copy has only in-frame clones and leaves some out. The table records approximately 24,000 clones, 95% to 96% of them present only once. Germline trimming cut 3 bases from V and 7 bases from J; bases unmatched to any gene: 12. The germline V gene encodes CDR1 MNHEY and CDR2 SMNVEV (reference sequence). This CDR3 has 16 amino acids. Conventional CD4 T cells were sorted as CD4+CD127+ cells. The rearrangement links TRBV27 to TRBJ2-7, with 10 bases lining up with TRBD1. Input material: CD4+CD127+ conventional T cells sorted from PBMCs. The clonotype comes from a human donor in good health. This CDR3 is CASSFYPRQGAGEQYF. The CDR3 bases are TGTGCCAGCAGTTTCTACCCCCGACAGGGGGCGGGGGAGCAGTACTTC.